This is a list of T cell receptor beta chains from one sample in a study of Ad26.COV2.S vaccination and SARS-CoV-2 variants. Assay: immunoSEQ multiplex PCR; the TCRdb copy retains only in-frame clones and omits some. The sample has around 450,000 clones; approximately 89% are singletons. Sequenced material: peripheral blood, taken in a trial of Ad26.COV2.S vaccine versus placebo. These receptors all stem from a person aged 18-65 years who received the Ad26.COV2.S COVID-19 vaccine or a placebo. The CDR3 runs from the conserved cysteine through the conserved F or W. The order of the fields is J gene, D gene, clone size, V gene, CDR3 DNA, CDR3 protein. D genes are given only for firm matches. The size entry is marked missing in some rows and otherwise reads once, few, many or a size class.

j_gene: TRBJ1-2; d_gene: -; abundance: few; v_gene: TRBV6-6; CDR3nt: TGTGCCAGCAGGTCCGCCGGGGTAGGAGGCTACACCTTC; CDR3aa: CASRSAGVGGYTF
j_gene: TRBJ1-1; d_gene: TRBD1; abundance: -; v_gene: TRBV4-2; CDR3nt: TGTGCCAGCAGCCAGACAGGGGGCTTCACTGAAGCTTTCTTT; CDR3aa: CASSQTGGFTEAFF
j_gene: TRBJ1-1; d_gene: -; abundance: -; v_gene: TRBV7-9; CDR3nt: TGTGCCAGCAGCCAAGTCAGGGGAAACACTGAAGCTTTCTTT; CDR3aa: CASSQVRGNTEAFF
j_gene: TRBJ1-2; d_gene: -; abundance: -; v_gene: TRBV12-3/TRBV12-4; CDR3nt: TGTGCCAGCAGTTTATTGGGGGGCGTCGGCTACACCTTC; CDR3aa: CASSLLGGVGYTF
j_gene: TRBJ2-4; d_gene: -; abundance: -; v_gene: TRBV7-2; CDR3nt: TGTGCCAGCAGCTTCTCCTCCGGGACGAAGTACTTC; CDR3aa: CASSFSSGTKYF
j_gene: TRBJ1-4; d_gene: -; abundance: -; v_gene: TRBV7-9; CDR3nt: TGTGCCAGCATGGGGGGGCAGGATGAAAAACTGTTTTTT; CDR3aa: CASMGGQDEKLFF
j_gene: TRBJ1-1; d_gene: TRBD1; abundance: -; v_gene: TRBV13; CDR3nt: TGTGCCAGCAGCGCCCAACAGGGGGCAGGGATGAACACTGAAGCTTTCTTT; CDR3aa: CASSAQQGAGMNTEAFF
j_gene: TRBJ2-2; d_gene: -; abundance: -; v_gene: TRBV7-2; CDR3nt: TGTGCCAGCAGCTTTGGGGTAGTCGGCGAAACCGGGGAGCTGTTTTTT; CDR3aa: CASSFGVVGETGELFF
j_gene: TRBJ1-5; d_gene: -; abundance: few; v_gene: TRBV2; CDR3nt: TGTGCCAGCACCCTACACGGAGGGGATCAGCCCCAGCATTTT; CDR3aa: CASTLHGGDQPQHF
j_gene: TRBJ2-3; d_gene: -; abundance: -; v_gene: TRBV10-3; CDR3nt: TGTGCCATCAGTGGTGCGGCGGCCTCCACAGATACGCAGTATTTT; CDR3aa: CAISGAAASTDTQYF
j_gene: TRBJ2-5; d_gene: TRBD2; abundance: -; v_gene: TRBV5-1; CDR3nt: TGCGCCAGCAGCTTGCTACTAGCGGGGGAGGAGACCCAGTACTTC; CDR3aa: CASSLLLAGEETQYF
j_gene: TRBJ1-2; d_gene: TRBD1; abundance: -; v_gene: TRBV12-3/TRBV12-4; CDR3nt: TGTGCCAGCACCTACAGGGGAAAATATGGCTACACCTTC; CDR3aa: CASTYRGKYGYTF
j_gene: TRBJ2-3; d_gene: TRBD2; abundance: -; v_gene: TRBV5-4; CDR3nt: TGTGCCAGCAGCCTGCTTGGCGGGGGGGAAGTAGATACGCAGTATTTT; CDR3aa: CASSLLGGGEVDTQYF
j_gene: TRBJ2-3; d_gene: TRBD1; abundance: -; v_gene: TRBV7-6; CDR3nt: TGTGCCAGCAGCTCCAGGGGGTCTACTAGCACAGATACGCAGTATTTT; CDR3aa: CASSSRGSTSTDTQYF